The 6 T cell receptor beta chains reported below all come from one sample, sequenced in a study of T-cell reconstitution after alpha-beta-depleted transplantation in children. It was with unique molecular identifiers that the TCRbeta library was prepared. TCRdb reprocessed the PCR reads via MiXCR and lists one record per CDR3 protein. The sample has more than 200,000 distinct CDR3 sequences, more than 20% seen once. The sequences come from PBMCs, mostly from graft donor cells, collected 360 days after TCRalphabeta/CD19-depleted stem cell transplant. These receptors originate from a female patient between 2 and 15 years old who had a stem cell transplant for congenital amegakaryocytic thrombocytopenia, so the T cells may come from the graft donor.

The chain combines TRBV2 with TRBJ1-1, with 7 bases aligning to TRBD1. CDR3 length: 13 amino acids. Germline V CDR1 and CDR2: SNHLY, FYNNEI. J gave up 8 bases and V 4 bases, and 7 bases lay outside the gene matches. CDR3 in amino acids: CASSAPDREEAFF. The CDR3 DNA reads as TGTGCCAGCAGTGCCCCCGACAGGGAAGAAGCTTTCTTT. Filled out from reference TRBV2 and TRBJ1-1, the complete variable domain reads EPEVTQTPSHQVTQMGQEVILRCVPISNHLYFYWYRQILGQKVEFLVSFYNNEISEKSEIFDDQFSVERPDGSNFTLKIRSTKLEDSAMYFCASSAPDREEAFFGQGTRLTVV.

V usage is TRBV7-2 and J usage is TRBJ1-1; the D is unclear. The CDR3 has 15 residues. The germline V gene has CDR1 SGHTA and CDR2 FQGNSA. V dropped 1 base and J dropped 6 bases, with 15 bases sitting between them. CDR3 sequence reads: CASSLVGLVNSEAFF. In DNA, the CDR3 is TGTGCCAGCAGCTTAGTAGGTTTAGTAAATTCTGAAGCTTTCTTT.

The rearrangement uses TRBV4-1 and TRBJ1-5; 8 bases are shared with TRBD1. From germline, CDR1 is MGHRA and CDR2 YSYEKL. The CDR3 runs 16 residues. The junction had 5 bases not matched to a gene; V was cut back by 3 bases and J by 1 base. The CDR3 DNA reads TGCGCCAGCAGCCAGGTTACAGGGGGAAGCAATCAGCCCCAGCATTTT. Translation gives CASSQVTGGSNQPQHF.

The chain is built from TRBV5-1 and TRBJ2-3, with 9 bases matching TRBD2. CDR1 and CDR2 from the germline V gene are SGHRS and YFSETQ. V trimming: 3 bases; J trimming: 6 bases; junction bases outside the gene matches: 8. The CDR3 totals 15 residues. The CDR3 DNA follows: TGCGCCAGCAGCTGGGGACTAGCCCGGTCGGATACGCAGTATTTT. Encoded protein: CASSWGLARSDTQYF.

The rearrangement links TRBV5-1 to TRBJ2-1, with D uncertain. The CDR3 is 13 amino acids. The V and J ends lost 1 base and 8 bases respectively, with 10 bases between them. Germline V gives CDR1 SGHRS, CDR2 YFSETQ. CDR3 in amino acids: CASSLPRLDEQFF. The CDR3 DNA follows: TGCGCCAGCAGCTTGCCCCGTTTGGATGAGCAGTTCTTC. Using reference TRBV5-1 and TRBJ2-1 for the parts outside the CDR3, the full variable domain is KAGVTQTPRYLIKTRGQQVTLSCSPISGHRSVSWYQQTPGQGLQFLFEYFSETQRNKGNFPGRFSGRQFSNSRSEMNVSTLELGDSALYLCASSLPRLDEQFFGPGTRLTVL.

The chain recombines TRBV13 with TRBJ1-1; D remains ambiguous. Germline CDR1 PRHDT, CDR2 FYEKMQ (reference sequence). The CDR3 has 16 residues. V was shortened by 2 bases and J by 4 bases, with 17 bases between the two germline ends. Here the CDR3 reads CASSLIFGPTSTEAFF. CDR3 bases: TGTGCCAGCAGCTTAATTTTCGGCCCAACTTCCACTGAAGCTTTCTTT.